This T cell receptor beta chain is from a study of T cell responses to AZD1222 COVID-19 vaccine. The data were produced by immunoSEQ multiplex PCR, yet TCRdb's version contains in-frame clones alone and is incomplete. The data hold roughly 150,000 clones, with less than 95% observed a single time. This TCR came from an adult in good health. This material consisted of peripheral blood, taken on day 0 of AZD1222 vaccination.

CDR3 sequence (DNA): TGTGCCAGCAGACTCCGGGGTCACACAGATACGCAGTATTTT. Amino acids: CASRLRGHTDTQYF. This chain joins TRBV6-5 and TRBJ2-3, with a weak D call TRBD2 (5 bases). Germline loops: CDR1 MNHEY, CDR2 SVGAGI. V dropped 6 bases and J dropped 2 bases, with 12 bases sitting between them. The CDR3 runs to 14 residues.